This T cell receptor (beta chain) originates from a study of blood T cell repertoires in COVID-19. Turning to the study itself: The origin of the acute and convalescent COVID-19 samples was the United States, Italy and Spain. PBMCs, B-cell-depleted T cells, or T cells were the source of the cDNA or gDNA that made up the material.

Participant-given clinical history determined each cohort assignment. Trimming shortened V by 2 bases and J by 8 bases, and 12 bases separated the two germline ends. CDR1 is MDHEN and CDR2 is SYDVKM in the germline V gene. CDR3 length: 13 residues. The repertoire was sequenced with immunoSEQ multiplex PCR; TCRdb's copy has only in-frame clones and lacks some. The data contain more than 300,000 clones, around 87% of them seen just once; the ten biggest clones take up roughly 2%. The specimen was PBMCs or T cells enriched from blood (not recorded which). The TCR sequence derives from a man in his forties in a cohort exposed to, infected with or recovered from COVID-19 (not recorded which). The rearrangement uses TRBV28 and TRBJ1-2; D not certain. In DNA form, the CDR3 reads TGTGCCAGCAGTTTACCCGCAGGAAGCGGCTACACCTTC. This encodes CASSLPAGSGYTF.